This record covers a single T cell receptor beta chain. 60 Vbeta and 13 Jbeta primers were used in PCR. Data came from immunoSEQ multiplex PCR; TCRdb stores just in-frame clones and leaves some out. The ten top clones account for about 2%, within a sample of about 140,000 clones. The data were obtained in a study of cytomegalovirus exposure and HLA in healthy donors. Germline values: CDR1 MGHDK, CDR2 SYGVNS. V lost 2 bases and J lost 5, with 9 bases in between. This CDR3 has 14 amino acids. This chain joins TRBV25-1 and TRBJ1-4; D not certain. Material: PBMCs. The receptor was derived from a woman between 18 and 30 years old in good health and CMV-seronegative. The CDR3 bases are TGTGCCAGCAGTGAAGGCGGACTAAATGAAAAACTGTTTTTT. Protein sequence: CASSEGGLNEKLFF.